This is a list of T cell receptor beta chains from one sample in a study of shared clonotypes between healthy human individuals. Some clones are missing from TCRdb's copy, which holds only in-frame ones; the method was immunoSEQ multiplex PCR. The profile covers about 600,000 clones, with around 97% appearing a single time and about 0.06% taken by the ten largest. Sequencing was performed on naive CD4+ T cells sorted from blood. The source is a woman under 40 in good health. Both conserved end residues are part of each CDR3. Each record gives: J gene, V gene, D gene, CDR3 length, CDR3 protein, CDR3 DNA. A D gene is named only where the DNA matches it firmly.

j_gene: TRBJ2-7
v_gene: TRBV28
d_gene: TRBD2
len: 14
CDR3aa: CASSLPTSGYEQYF
CDR3nt: TGTGCCAGCAGTTTACCTACTAGCGGCTACGAGCAGTACTTC

j_gene: TRBJ2-1
v_gene: TRBV7-8
d_gene: TRBD2
len: 16
CDR3aa: CASSPPTSGRMGEQFF
CDR3nt: TGTGCCAGCAGCCCACCCACTAGCGGGAGAATGGGTGAGCAGTTCTTC

j_gene: TRBJ2-7
v_gene: TRBV5-1
d_gene: TRBD2
len: 17
CDR3aa: CASSLSPSGSGRYEQYF
CDR3nt: TGCGCCAGCAGCCTCTCCCCTAGCGGGAGTGGAAGGTACGAGCAGTACTTC

j_gene: TRBJ2-3
v_gene: TRBV28
d_gene: NA
len: 12
CDR3aa: CASSMGTDTQYF
CDR3nt: TGTGCCAGCAGCATGGGCACAGATACGCAGTATTTT

j_gene: TRBJ2-2
v_gene: TRBV10-3
d_gene: NA
len: 17
CDR3aa: CAISESRGRLNTGELFF
CDR3nt: TGTGCCATCAGTGAGTCAAGGGGGAGGTTGAACACCGGGGAGCTGTTTTTT

j_gene: TRBJ1-5
v_gene: TRBV19
d_gene: TRBD1
len: 15
CDR3aa: CASSSDRGGNQPQHF
CDR3nt: TGTGCCAGTAGCTCGGACAGGGGAGGGAATCAGCCCCAGCATTTT

j_gene: TRBJ2-3
v_gene: TRBV11-2
d_gene: TRBD2
len: 16
CDR3aa: CASSLGPSGSTDTQYF
CDR3nt: TGTGCCAGCAGCCTAGGCCCTAGCGGGAGCACAGATACGCAGTATTTT

j_gene: TRBJ2-7
v_gene: TRBV5-8
d_gene: NA
len: 14
CDR3aa: CASSKGRVLGEQYF
CDR3nt: TGTGCCAGCAGCAAAGGAAGGGTACTGGGCGAGCAGTACTTC

j_gene: TRBJ2-1
v_gene: TRBV7-9
d_gene: TRBD2
len: 18
CDR3aa: CASSLGVGSGKTYNEQFF
CDR3nt: TGTGCCAGCAGCTTAGGGGTGGGTAGCGGGAAAACCTACAATGAGCAGTTCTTC

j_gene: TRBJ2-1
v_gene: TRBV10-1
d_gene: NA
len: 17
CDR3aa: CASSEYGAPSSYNEQFF
CDR3nt: TGCGCCAGCAGTGAGTACGGGGCACCAAGCTCCTACAATGAGCAGTTCTTC

j_gene: TRBJ2-2
v_gene: TRBV6-1
d_gene: NA
len: 14
CDR3aa: CATLWGVDTGELFF
CDR3nt: TGTGCCACCTTATGGGGGGTCGACACCGGGGAGCTGTTTTTT